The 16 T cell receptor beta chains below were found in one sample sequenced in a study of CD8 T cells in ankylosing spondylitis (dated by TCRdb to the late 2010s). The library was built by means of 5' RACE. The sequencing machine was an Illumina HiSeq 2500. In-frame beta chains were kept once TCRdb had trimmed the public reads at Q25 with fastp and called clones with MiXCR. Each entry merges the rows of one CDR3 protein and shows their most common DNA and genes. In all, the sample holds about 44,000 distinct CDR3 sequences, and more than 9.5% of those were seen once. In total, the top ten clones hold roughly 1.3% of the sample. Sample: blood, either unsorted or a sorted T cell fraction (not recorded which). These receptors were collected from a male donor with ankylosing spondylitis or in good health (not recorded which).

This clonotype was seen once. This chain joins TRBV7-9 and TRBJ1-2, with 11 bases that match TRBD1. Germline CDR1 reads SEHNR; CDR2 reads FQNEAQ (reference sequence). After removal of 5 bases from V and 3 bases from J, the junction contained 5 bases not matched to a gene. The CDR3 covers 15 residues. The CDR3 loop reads CASSVRTGGDYGYTF. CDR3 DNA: TGTGCCAGCAGCGTCCGGACAGGGGGCGACTATGGCTACACCTTC.

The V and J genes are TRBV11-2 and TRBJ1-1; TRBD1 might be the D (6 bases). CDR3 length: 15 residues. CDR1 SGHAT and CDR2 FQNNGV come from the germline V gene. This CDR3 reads CAIGGRSSLNTEAFF. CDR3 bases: TGTGCAATAGGGGGACGGAGCTCCCTCAACACTGAAGCTTTCTTT.

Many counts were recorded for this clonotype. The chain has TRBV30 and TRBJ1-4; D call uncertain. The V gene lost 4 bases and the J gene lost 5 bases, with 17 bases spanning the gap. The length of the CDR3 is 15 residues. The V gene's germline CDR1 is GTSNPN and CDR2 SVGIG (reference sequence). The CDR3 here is CAWTGVSVGNEKLFF. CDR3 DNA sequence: TGTGCCTGGACAGGTGTTTCAGTAGGAAATGAAAAACTGTTTTTT.

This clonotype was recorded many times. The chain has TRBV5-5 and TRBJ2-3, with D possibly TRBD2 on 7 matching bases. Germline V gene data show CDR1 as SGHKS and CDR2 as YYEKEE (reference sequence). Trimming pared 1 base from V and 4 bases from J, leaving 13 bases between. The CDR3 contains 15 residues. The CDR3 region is CASSLTLGGADTQYF. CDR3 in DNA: TGTGCCAGCAGCTTGACCCTAGGGGGGGCAGATACGCAGTATTTT. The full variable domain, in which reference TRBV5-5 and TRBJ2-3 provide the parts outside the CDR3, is DAGVTQSPTHLIKTRGQQVTLRCSPISGHKSVSWYQQVLGQGPQFIFQYYEKEERGRGNFPDRFSARQFPNYSSELNVNALLLGDSALYLCASSLTLGGADTQYFGPGTRLTVL.

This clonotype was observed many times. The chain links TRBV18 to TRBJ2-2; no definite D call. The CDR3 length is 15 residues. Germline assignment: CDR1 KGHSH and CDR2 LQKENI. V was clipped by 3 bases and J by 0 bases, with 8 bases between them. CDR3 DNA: TGTGCCAGCTCACCGCTAACATCGAACACCGGGGAGCTGTTTTTT. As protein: CASSPLTSNTGELFF.

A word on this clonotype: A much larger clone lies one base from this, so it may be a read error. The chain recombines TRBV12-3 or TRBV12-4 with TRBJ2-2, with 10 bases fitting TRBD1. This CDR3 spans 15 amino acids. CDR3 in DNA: TGTGCCACCACGGTGGGGACAGGGGACACCGAGGAGCTGTTTTTT. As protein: CATTVGTGDTEELFF.

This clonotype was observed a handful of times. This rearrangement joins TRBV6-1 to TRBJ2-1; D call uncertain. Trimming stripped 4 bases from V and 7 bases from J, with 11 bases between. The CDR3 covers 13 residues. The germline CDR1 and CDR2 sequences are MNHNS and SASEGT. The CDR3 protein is CASSVGLVNEQFF. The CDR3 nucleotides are TGTGCCAGCAGTGTAGGCTTGGTGAATGAGCAGTTCTTC.

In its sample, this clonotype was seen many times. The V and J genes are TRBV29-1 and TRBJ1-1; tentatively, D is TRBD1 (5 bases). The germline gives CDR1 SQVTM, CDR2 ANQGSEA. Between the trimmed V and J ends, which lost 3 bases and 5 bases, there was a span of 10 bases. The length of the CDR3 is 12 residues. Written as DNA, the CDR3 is TGCAGCGTTGAGAGGGGAGAGACTGAAGCTTTCTTT. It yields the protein CSVERGETEAFF.

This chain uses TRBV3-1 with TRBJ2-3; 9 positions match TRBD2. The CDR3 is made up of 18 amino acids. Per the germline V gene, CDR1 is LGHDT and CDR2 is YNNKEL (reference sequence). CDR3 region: CTFSPRGGVSNGTDTQYF. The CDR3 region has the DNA TGTACCTTCAGCCCCCGCGGGGGGGTAAGCAACGGCACAGATACGCAGTATTTT.

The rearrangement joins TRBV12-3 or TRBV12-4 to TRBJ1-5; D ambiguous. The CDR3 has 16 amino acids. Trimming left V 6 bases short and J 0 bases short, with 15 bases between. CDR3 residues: CASSPRAGVSNQPQHF. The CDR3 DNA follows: TGTGCCAGCAGCCCTAGGGCGGGAGTTAGCAATCAGCCCCAGCATTTT.

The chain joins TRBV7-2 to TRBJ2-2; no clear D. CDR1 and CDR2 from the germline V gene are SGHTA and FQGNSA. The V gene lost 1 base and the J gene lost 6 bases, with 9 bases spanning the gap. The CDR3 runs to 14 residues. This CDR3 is CASSLEGGAGELFF. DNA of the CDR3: TGTGCCAGCAGCTTAGAGGGTGGGGCCGGGGAGCTGTTTTTT.

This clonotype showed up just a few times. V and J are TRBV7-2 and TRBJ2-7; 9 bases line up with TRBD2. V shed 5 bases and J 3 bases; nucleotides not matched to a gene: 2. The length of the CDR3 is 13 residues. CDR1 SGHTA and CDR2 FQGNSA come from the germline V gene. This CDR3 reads CASSISGGYEQYF. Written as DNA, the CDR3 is TGTGCCAGCAGCATTAGCGGGGGCTACGAGCAGTACTTC.

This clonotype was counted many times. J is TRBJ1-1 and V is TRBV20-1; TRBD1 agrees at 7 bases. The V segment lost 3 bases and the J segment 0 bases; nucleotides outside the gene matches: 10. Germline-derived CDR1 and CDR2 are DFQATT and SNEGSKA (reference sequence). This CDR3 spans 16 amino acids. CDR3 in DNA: TGCAGTGCTAGGACAGGGAGCTTTCTGATGAACACTGAAGCTTTCTTT. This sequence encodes CSARTGSFLMNTEAFF.

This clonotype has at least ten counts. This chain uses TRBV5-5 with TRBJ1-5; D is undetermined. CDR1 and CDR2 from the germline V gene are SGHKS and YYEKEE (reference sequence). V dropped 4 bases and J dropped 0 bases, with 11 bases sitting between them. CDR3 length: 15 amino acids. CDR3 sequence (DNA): TGTGCCAGCAGCCCGGTACCAAATAGCAATCAGCCCCAGCATTTT. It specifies CASSPVPNSNQPQHF.

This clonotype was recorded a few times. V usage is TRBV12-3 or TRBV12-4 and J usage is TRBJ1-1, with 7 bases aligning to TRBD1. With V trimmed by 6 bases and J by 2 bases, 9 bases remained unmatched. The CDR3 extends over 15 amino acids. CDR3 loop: CASSYGTGVNTEAFF. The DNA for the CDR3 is TGTGCCAGCAGCTACGGCACAGGGGTTAACACTGAAGCTTTCTTT.

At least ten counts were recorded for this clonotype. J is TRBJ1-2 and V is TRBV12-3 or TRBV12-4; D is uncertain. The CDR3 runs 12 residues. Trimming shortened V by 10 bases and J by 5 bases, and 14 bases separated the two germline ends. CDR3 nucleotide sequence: TGTGCCACCCGGATGCAAGGGTATGGCTACACCTTC. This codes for CATRMQGYGYTF.